Shown below are 18 T cell receptor beta chains from a single sample sequenced in a study of T cell responses to AZD1222 COVID-19 vaccine. Clones were sequenced by immunoSEQ multiplex PCR, and TCRdb holds only the in-frame ones, with some missing. The sample lists 100,000 to 150,000 clones, about 91% occurring once. The sample in question was peripheral blood, obtained on day 0 of AZD1222 vaccination. These receptor sequences come from an adult in good health.

The chain links TRBV6-6 to TRBJ1-6; 8 nucleotides match TRBD1. Germline V gene lookup returns CDR1 MNHNY and CDR2 SVGAGI (reference sequence). CDR3 length equals 17 residues. Germline trimming cut 6 bases from V and 5 bases from J; bases unmatched to any gene: 12. For the CDR3, the DNA is TGTGCCAGCAGCCGACAGGGACAGGTCCTTAATAATTCACCCCTCCACTTT. Its protein product is CASSRQGQVLNNSPLHF.

The chain links TRBV12-3 or TRBV12-4 to TRBJ1-1; D call uncertain. The V and J ends lost 4 bases and 1 base respectively, with 7 bases between them. The CDR3 totals 13 residues. CDR3 amino acids: CASSYGRNTEAFF. The CDR3 nucleotides are TGTGCCAGCAGTTACGGTCGGAACACTGAAGCTTTCTTT.

V and J are TRBV5-1 and TRBJ1-1; D remains ambiguous. The CDR3 contains 13 residues. The germline V gene has CDR1 SGHRS and CDR2 YFSETQ. Trimming took off 1 base at V and 3 bases at J, with 7 bases between the two ends. DNA for the CDR3: TGCGCCAGCAGCTTGACCGAGGACACTGAAGCTTTCTTT. This encodes CASSLTEDTEAFF.

The CDR3 sequence is CASSFIAGGNEQFF. The CDR3 DNA reads as TGTGCCAGCAGTTTCATAGCGGGAGGTAATGAGCAGTTCTTC. The V gene is TRBV28, the J gene TRBJ2-1; 10 bases are shared with TRBD2. V dropped 3 bases and J dropped 7; count of bases not matched to a gene: 3. This CDR3 is 14 amino acids long. The germline V gene encodes CDR1 MDHEN and CDR2 SYDVKM.

This chain joins TRBV25-1 and TRBJ1-1, with D possibly TRBD1 on 6 matching bases. CDR3 length equals 15 residues. Trimming took 5 bases from V and 5 from J, leaving 18 bases between them. The germline V gene encodes CDR1 MGHDK and CDR2 SYGVNS. The CDR3 is CASSLGAGRGTEAFF. CDR3 in DNA: TGTGCCAGCAGTCTGGGGGCAGGGAGGGGAACTGAAGCTTTCTTT.

This clone was observed a few times. This chain links TRBV4-1 with TRBJ1-3; unclear D gene. Germline V CDR1 and CDR2: MGHRA, YSYEKL. This CDR3 region has 16 residues. V lost 0 bases and J lost 4, with 13 bases in between. The CDR3 protein is CASSQDTGFVGNTIYF. In DNA, the CDR3 is TGCGCCAGCAGCCAAGATACCGGGTTCGTCGGAAACACCATATATTTT.

On this clone: This sample includes further DNA sequences coding for the same CDR3. V and J are TRBV27 and TRBJ1-2; 10 bases fit TRBD1. This CDR3 has 13 amino acids. Germline trimming cut 6 bases from V and 4 bases from J; bases unmatched to any gene: 2. Germline V lookup: CDR1 MNHEY, CDR2 SMNVEV (reference sequence). Here the CDR3 reads CASSWTGGYGYTF. The CDR3 DNA reads as TGTGCCAGCAGCTGGACAGGGGGCTATGGCTACACCTTC.

About this clone itself: Other DNA variants within this sample encode the same CDR3. This chain uses TRBV7-9 with TRBJ1-3; D is unresolved. Germline loops: CDR1 SEHNR, CDR2 FQNEAQ (reference sequence). The CDR3 extends over 12 amino acids. Trimming pared 0 bases from V and 4 bases from J, leaving 1 base between. The CDR3 coding sequence is TGTGCCAGCAGCTTAGCAGGAAACACCATATATTTT. Translated, it gives CASSLAGNTIYF.

The chain recombines TRBV6-4 with TRBJ1-1; D gene uncertain. The germline V gene encodes CDR1 MRHNA and CDR2 SNTAGT. The CDR3 runs 13 residues. V was pared by 2 bases and J by 8 bases, with 12 bases between. DNA of the CDR3: TGTGCCAGCAGTGACGGGGAGGAAAAAGAAGCTTTCTTT. Amino acids: CASSDGEEKEAFF.

This clone appeared a few times. The CDR3 sequence: CASSNRENEQYF. In nucleotides, the CDR3 is TGTGCCAGCAGTAACAGGGAAAACGAGCAGTACTTC. The chain carries TRBV6-2 or TRBV6-3 and TRBJ2-7, with D maybe TRBD1 (6 bases). The V gene lost 5 bases and the J gene lost 5 bases, with 10 bases spanning the gap. Germline loops: CDR1 MNHEY, CDR2 SVGEGT. The CDR3 consists of 12 residues.

The V call is TRBV6-5, the J call TRBJ2-1; 7 nucleotides line up with TRBD2. The length of the CDR3 is 13 residues. Germline V gives CDR1 MNHEY, CDR2 SVGAGI. V was clipped by 7 bases and J by 9 bases; unmatched bases: 9. CDR3 loop: CASTDSGGPEQFF. The CDR3 DNA reads as TGTGCCAGCACCGACTCGGGGGGTCCTGAGCAGTTCTTC.

This chain uses TRBV7-8 with TRBJ1-4; D is unresolved. The CDR3 covers 14 residues. Per the germline V gene, CDR1 is SGHVS and CDR2 is FQNEAQ. With 2 bases removed from V and 0 bases from J, the gap between germline ends came to 4 bases. The CDR3 loop is CASSLTTTNEKLFF. CDR3 nucleotide sequence: TGTGCCAGCAGCTTAACAACAACTAATGAAAAACTGTTTTTT. Full variable domain (outside the CDR3, taken from reference TRBV7-8 and TRBJ1-4): GAGVSQSPRYKVAKRGQDVALRCDPISGHVSLFWYQQALGQGPEFLTYFQNEAQLDKSGLPSDRFFAERPEGSVSTLKIQRTQQEDSAVYLCASSLTTTNEKLFFGSGTQLSVL.

V and J are TRBV5-1 and TRBJ1-2; TRBD1 might be the D (6 bases). This CDR3 spans 14 amino acids. The V end was cut by 4 bases, the J end by 3 bases, with 13 bases between. Germline V gene sequence: CDR1 SGHRS, CDR2 YFSETQ. CDR3 protein: CASSIRQADYGYTF. In nucleotides, the CDR3 is TGCGCCAGCAGCATCCGACAGGCTGACTATGGCTACACCTTC. The whole variable domain, remainder taken from reference TRBV5-1 and TRBJ1-2, is KAGVTQTPRYLIKTRGQQVTLSCSPISGHRSVSWYQQTPGQGLQFLFEYFSETQRNKGNFPGRFSGRQFSNSRSEMNVSTLELGDSALYLCASSIRQADYGYTFGSGTRLTVV.

This chain links TRBV5-1 with TRBJ1-1, with 8 bases matching TRBD1. CDR1 and CDR2 (germline): SGHRS, YFSETQ. After removal of 3 bases from V and 5 bases from J, the junction contained 3 bases not matched to a gene. This CDR3 spans 13 amino acids. Here the CDR3 reads CASSSQGGTEAFF. The CDR3 nucleotides read TGCGCCAGCAGCTCACAGGGGGGGACTGAAGCTTTCTTT.

V usage is TRBV18 and J usage is TRBJ2-1; 11 bases agree with TRBD2. In germline, CDR1 is KGHSH, CDR2 LQKENI. V was pared by 2 bases and J by 4 bases, with 1 base of the junction left unmatched. This CDR3 has 15 amino acids. The CDR3 loop is CASSPGTSGYNEQFF. For the CDR3, the DNA is TGTGCCAGCTCACCAGGGACTAGCGGATACAATGAGCAGTTCTTC.

A single count supports this clone. The rearrangement uses TRBV7-2 and TRBJ2-7; D is unclear. In germline, CDR1 is SGHTA, CDR2 FQGNSA. The V and J ends lost 2 bases and 1 base respectively, with 15 bases between them. The CDR3 is 16 amino acids. The CDR3 nucleotides are TGTGCCAGCAGCTTATACGGGTGGGGAATGTCCTACGAGCAGTACTTC. It translates to CASSLYGWGMSYEQYF.

This chain links TRBV6-2 or TRBV6-3 with TRBJ2-7; a weak D match, TRBD2 (5 bases). Germline V gene sequence: CDR1 MNHEY, CDR2 SVGEGT. The length of the CDR3 is 13 residues. V was shortened by 4 bases and J by 8 bases, with 15 bases between the two germline ends. The CDR3 coding sequence is TGTGCCAGCAGTTTAGGGAGCGGAATACAGCAGTACTTC. It yields the protein CASSLGSGIQQYF.

The chain uses TRBV7-8 and TRBJ2-3; D gene unclear. V was clipped by 5 bases and J by 5 bases, with 11 bases between them. The CDR3 totals 13 residues. CDR1 and CDR2 (germline): SGHVS, FQNEAQ. In DNA, the CDR3 is TGTGCCAGCAGCCCCATGCAGGAAGATACGCAGTATTTT. Translation gives CASSPMQEDTQYF. The complete variable domain, with remaining parts taken from reference TRBV7-8 and TRBJ2-3, reads GAGVSQSPRYKVAKRGQDVALRCDPISGHVSLFWYQQALGQGPEFLTYFQNEAQLDKSGLPSDRFFAERPEGSVSTLKIQRTQQEDSAVYLCASSPMQEDTQYFGPGTRLTVL.